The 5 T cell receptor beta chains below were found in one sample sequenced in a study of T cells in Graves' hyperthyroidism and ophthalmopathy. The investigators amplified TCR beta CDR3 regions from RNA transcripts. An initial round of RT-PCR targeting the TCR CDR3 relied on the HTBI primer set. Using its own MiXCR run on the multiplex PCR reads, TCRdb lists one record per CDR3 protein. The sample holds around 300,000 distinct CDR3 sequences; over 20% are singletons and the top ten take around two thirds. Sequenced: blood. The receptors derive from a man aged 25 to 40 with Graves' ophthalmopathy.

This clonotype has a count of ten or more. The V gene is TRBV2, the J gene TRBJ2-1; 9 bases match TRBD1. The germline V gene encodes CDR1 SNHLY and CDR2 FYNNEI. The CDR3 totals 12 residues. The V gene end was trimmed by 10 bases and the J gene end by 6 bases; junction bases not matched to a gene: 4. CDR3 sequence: CATGTGLNEQFF. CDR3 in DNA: TGTGCCACCGGGACAGGGCTCAATGAGCAGTTCTTC.

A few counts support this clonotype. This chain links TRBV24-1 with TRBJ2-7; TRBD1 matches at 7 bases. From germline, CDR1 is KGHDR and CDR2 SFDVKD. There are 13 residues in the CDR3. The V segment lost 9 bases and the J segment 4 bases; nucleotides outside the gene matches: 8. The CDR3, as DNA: TGTGCCACCCAACGACAGGGATCGTACGAGCAGTACTTC. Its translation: CATQRQGSYEQYF.

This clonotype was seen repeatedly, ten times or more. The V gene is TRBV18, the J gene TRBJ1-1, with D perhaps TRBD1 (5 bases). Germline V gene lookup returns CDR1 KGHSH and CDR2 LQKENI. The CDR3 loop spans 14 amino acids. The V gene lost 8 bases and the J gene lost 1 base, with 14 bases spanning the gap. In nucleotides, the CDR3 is TGTGCCAGCCTCAGCGGGGCTGGGAACACTGAAGCTTTCTTT. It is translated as CASLSGAGNTEAFF.

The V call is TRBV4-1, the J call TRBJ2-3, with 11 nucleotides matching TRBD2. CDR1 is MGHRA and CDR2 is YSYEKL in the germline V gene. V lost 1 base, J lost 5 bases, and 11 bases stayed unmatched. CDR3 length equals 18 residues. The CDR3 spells CASSQGLGLAGGRDTQYF. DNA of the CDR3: TGCGCCAGCAGCCAAGGACTAGGGCTAGCGGGAGGTCGAGATACGCAGTATTTT.

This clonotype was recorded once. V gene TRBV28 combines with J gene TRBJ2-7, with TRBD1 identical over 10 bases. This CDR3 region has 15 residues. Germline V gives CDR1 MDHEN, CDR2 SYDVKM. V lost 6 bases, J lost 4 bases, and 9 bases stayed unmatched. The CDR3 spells CASREYGTGAYEQYF. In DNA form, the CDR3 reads TGTGCCAGCAGGGAATACGGGACAGGGGCGTACGAGCAGTACTTC.